Given below is one T cell receptor beta chain in context. Its antigen is not known. This specimen belongs to a study of cytomegalovirus exposure and HLA in healthy donors. Findings and limits, study-wide: Researchers reported from a later analysis that most CMV-associated TCR beta chains appeared HLA-restricted. A later analysis associated about 18,000 TCR beta sequences with HLA alleles at a 0.05 false discovery rate. Common viral pathogens seemed to be connected with several of the most significant clusters, according to a later analysis.

Nominal health characterized the donors when sampled, though unrecorded immune exposures were likely. Per germline, CDR1 SGHTA and CDR2 FQGTGA. The CDR3 loop spans 17 amino acids. V was trimmed by 5 bases and J by 2 bases, leaving 16 bases between them. The PCR employed 60 Vbeta primers together with 13 Jbeta primers. The assay was immunoSEQ multiplex PCR, and TCRdb's table has in-frame clones only and misses some. The table includes some 100,000 clones, 74% detected once. This chain links TRBV7-3 with TRBJ2-6; possible D gene TRBD1, 6 bases. The sequenced material came from PBMCs. This clonotype was obtained from a human donor in good health. DNA for the CDR3: TGTGCCAGCAGCCTAATGAAACAGGGTCCTGGGGCCAACGTCCTGACTTTC. This codes for CASSLMKQGPGANVLTF.